The 14 T cell receptor beta chains listed next were all sequenced from one sample in a study of blood T cell repertoires in COVID-19 (dated by TCRdb to 2020 to 2021). Libraries were made using the immunoSEQ multiplex PCR assay. Entries here come from immuneACCESS through TCRdb and include only in-frame sequences with V and J called. Some clones fail to appear in such tables; in the studies checked, an unresolved V gene covers under half of the shortfall, and the cause of the remainder is unknown. Across this sample there are roughly 260,000 clones, with 90% seen only once. The top ten constitute approximately 4% of the sample. Sequencing input: peripheral blood. These receptors were taken from a woman aged 35 to 49 with acute or convalescent COVID-19.

This chain connects TRBV6-1 to TRBJ1-1; D might be TRBD1 (5 bases). Per the germline V gene, CDR1 is MNHNS and CDR2 is SASEGT. Trimming left V 4 bases short and J 6 bases short, with 24 bases between. The CDR3 loop spans 17 amino acids. CDR3 in amino acids: CASSAQEPGREWAEAFF. The CDR3 DNA is TGTGCCAGCAGTGCCCAAGAGCCAGGGAGGGAATGGGCTGAAGCTTTCTTT.

The chain couples TRBV27 to TRBJ2-3; possible D gene TRBD1, 8 bases. CDR1 is MNHEY and CDR2 is SMNVEV in the germline V gene (reference sequence). The V end lost 2 bases, the J end lost 5 bases, and 17 bases lay between the germline ends. The CDR3 contains 16 residues. CDR3 sequence reads: CASSLTGGQVGDTQYF. The CDR3 DNA is TGTGCCAGCAGTTTAACGGGGGGACAGGTGGGAGATACGCAGTATTTT.

The V and J genes are TRBV7-2 and TRBJ2-1; tentative D call: TRBD1 (6 bases). This CDR3 has 15 residues. The V end was cut by 5 bases, the J end by 6 bases, with 17 bases between. CDR1 SGHTA and CDR2 FQGNSA come from the germline V gene. The CDR3 sequence is CASSRTATDGNEQFF. The CDR3, as DNA: TGTGCCAGCAGCCGGACAGCGACGGATGGCAATGAGCAGTTCTTC.

V and J are TRBV14 and TRBJ2-3; D unclear. This CDR3 is 14 amino acids long. Germline CDR1 SGHDN, CDR2 FVKESK. The V and J ends lost 1 base and 2 bases respectively, with 7 bases between them. The CDR3 coding sequence is TGTGCCAGCAGCCAAGGTCTCCTCACAGATACGCAGTATTTT. As protein: CASSQGLLTDTQYF.

This chain joins TRBV6-6 and TRBJ1-1; 8 nucleotides line up with TRBD1. The CDR3 length is 14 residues. The V segment lost 6 bases and the J segment 3 bases; nucleotides outside the gene matches: 6. CDR1 and CDR2 from the germline V gene are MNHNY and SVGAGI (reference sequence). CDR3 sequence: CASRRDRMDTEAFF. The CDR3 DNA reads TGTGCCAGCAGGCGGGACAGGATGGACACTGAAGCTTTCTTT.

This sequence joins TRBV21-1 and TRBJ2-4; TRBD1, as called in the table, went unchecked against the DNA. TRBV21-1 constitutes a pseudogene. This CDR3 is 17 amino acids long. CDR3 in amino acids: CASSRPGTGIAKNIQYF. The CDR3 nucleotides read TGTGCCAGCAGCAGACCCGGGACAGGGATAGCCAAAAACATTCAGTACTTC.

This clone was observed a single time. The chain joins TRBV29-1 to TRBJ1-2; TRBD1 agrees at 7 bases. Germline V gene data show CDR1 as SQVTM and CDR2 as ANQGSEA. The CDR3 is 13 amino acids. With V trimmed by 7 bases and J by 10 bases, 15 bases remained unmatched. CDR3 nucleotides: TGCAGCGCTTCGCCCCGGGACAGTGCAGCCTACACCTTC. Translating gives CSASPRDSAAYTF.

This clone was counted only a few times. CDR3 in DNA: TGTGCCAGCAGGCCCGGGACACCGAACACTGAAGCTTTCTTT. Amino acids: CASRPGTPNTEAFF. This chain uses TRBV28 with TRBJ1-1, with D perhaps matching TRBD1 (6 bases). V was pared by 6 bases and J by 1 base, with 12 bases between. This CDR3 has 14 amino acids. Germline V gene data show CDR1 as MDHEN and CDR2 as SYDVKM.

This sequence joins TRBV18 and TRBJ2-3; 11 bases are a match to TRBD2. Germline trimming cut 3 bases from V and 4 bases from J; bases unmatched to any gene: 3. CDR3 length: 15 amino acids. Germline-derived CDR1 and CDR2 are KGHSH and LQKENI. The CDR3 is CASSPIAGGSDTQYF. The CDR3 DNA reads as TGTGCCAGCTCACCTATAGCGGGGGGGTCAGATACGCAGTATTTT.

This rearrangement joins TRBV5-6 to TRBJ1-5; tentatively, D is TRBD1 (6 bases). The germline V gene has CDR1 SGHDT and CDR2 YYEEEE. There are 17 residues in the CDR3. Trimming removed 0 bases from V and 4 bases from J, with 17 bases in between. CDR3 in DNA: TGTGCCAGCAGCTTGGGTAGGGGTGGGGGCGCGAATCAGCCCCAGCATTTT. As protein: CASSLGRGGGANQPQHF. Full variable domain (remainder filled in from reference TRBV5-6 and TRBJ1-5): DAGVTQSPTHLIKTRGQQVTLRCSPKSGHDTVSWYQQALGQGPQFIFQYYEEEERQRGNFPDRFSGHQFPNYSSELNVNALLLGDSALYLCASSLGRGGGANQPQHFGDGTRLSIL.

The CDR3 DNA reads TGTGCCAGCAGGTTTGGCAGGGGCTCATATAATTCACCCCTCCACTTT. Amino acid sequence: CASRFGRGSYNSPLHF. The chain couples TRBV2 to TRBJ1-6; TRBD1 is a possible D gene (6 bases). Germline CDR1 and CDR2: SNHLY and FYNNEI. The V end was cut by 6 bases, the J end by 4 bases, with 16 bases between. The CDR3 is 16 amino acids.

The chain links TRBV3-1 (or the pseudogene TRBV3-2) to TRBJ1-4, with a possible D match to TRBD1 (5 bases). Between the trimmed V and J ends, which lost 10 bases and 4 bases, there was a span of 13 bases. The germline V gene has CDR1 LGHDT and CDR2 YNNKEL (reference sequence). This CDR3 has 13 amino acids. DNA for the CDR3: TGTGCCACAGGAAGACAGTTTAATGAAAAACTGTTTTTT. Its translation is CATGRQFNEKLFF.

Only one count was recorded for this clone. V is TRBV18 and J is TRBJ2-3; D might be TRBD1 (6 bases). CDR3 size: 15 residues. Trimming removed 9 bases at V and 6 bases at J, with 22 bases between. CDR1 and CDR2 (germline): KGHSH, LQKENI. CDR3 sequence (DNA): TGTGCCAGTGAACCGGACACGGTGAGGGGGGATACGCAGTATTTT. Residues: CASEPDTVRGDTQYF.

This clone was recorded once. This chain links TRBV11-2 with TRBJ1-4, with a possible D match to TRBD1 (6 bases). CDR3 length equals 15 residues. V shed 6 bases and J shed 8 bases, with 19 bases lying between them. Germline V CDR1 and CDR2: SGHAT, FQNNGV. The CDR3 sequence: CASRRLQGKVEKLFF. For the CDR3, the DNA is TGTGCCAGCAGACGATTACAGGGCAAGGTCGAAAAACTGTTTTTT.